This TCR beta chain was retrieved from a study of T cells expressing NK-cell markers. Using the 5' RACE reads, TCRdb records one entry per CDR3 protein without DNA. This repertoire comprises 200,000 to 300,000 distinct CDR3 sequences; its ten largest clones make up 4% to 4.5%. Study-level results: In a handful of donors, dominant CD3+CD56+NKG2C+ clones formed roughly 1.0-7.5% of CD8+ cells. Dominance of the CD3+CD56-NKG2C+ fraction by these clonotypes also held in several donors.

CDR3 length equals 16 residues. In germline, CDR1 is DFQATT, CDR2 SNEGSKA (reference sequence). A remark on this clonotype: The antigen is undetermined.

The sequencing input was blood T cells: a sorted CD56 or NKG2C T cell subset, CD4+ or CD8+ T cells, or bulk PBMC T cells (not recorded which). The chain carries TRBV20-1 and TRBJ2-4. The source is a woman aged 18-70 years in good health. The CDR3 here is CSARDPSGVAKNIQYF.